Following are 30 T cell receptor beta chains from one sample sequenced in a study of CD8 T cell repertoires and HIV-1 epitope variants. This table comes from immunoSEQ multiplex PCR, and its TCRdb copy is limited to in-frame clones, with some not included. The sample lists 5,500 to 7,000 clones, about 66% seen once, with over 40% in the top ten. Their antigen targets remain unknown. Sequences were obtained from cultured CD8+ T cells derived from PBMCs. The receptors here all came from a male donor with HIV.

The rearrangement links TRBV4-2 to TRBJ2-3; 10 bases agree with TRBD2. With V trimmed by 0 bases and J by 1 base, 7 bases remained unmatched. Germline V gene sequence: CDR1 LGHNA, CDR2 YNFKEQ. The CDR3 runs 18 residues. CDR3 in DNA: TGTGCCAGCAGCCAAGAGGGGAAGCGGGGGGGCTGCACAGATACGCAGTATTTT. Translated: CASSQEGKRGGCTDTQYF.

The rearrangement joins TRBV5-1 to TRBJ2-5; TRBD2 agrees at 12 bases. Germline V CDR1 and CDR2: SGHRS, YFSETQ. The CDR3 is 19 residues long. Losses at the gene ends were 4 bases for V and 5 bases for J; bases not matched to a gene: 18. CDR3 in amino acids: CASSLETSGSIFRRETQYF. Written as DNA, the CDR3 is TGCGCCAGCAGCCTCGAGACTAGCGGGAGTATATTCCGAAGGGAGACCCAGTACTTC.

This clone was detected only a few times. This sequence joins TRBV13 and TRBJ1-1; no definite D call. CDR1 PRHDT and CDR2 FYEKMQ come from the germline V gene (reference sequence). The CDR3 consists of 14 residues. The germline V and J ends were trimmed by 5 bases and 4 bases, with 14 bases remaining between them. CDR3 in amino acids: CASSPKRASTEAFF. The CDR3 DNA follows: TGTGCCAGCAGCCCCAAGAGGGCTTCCACTGAAGCTTTCTTT.

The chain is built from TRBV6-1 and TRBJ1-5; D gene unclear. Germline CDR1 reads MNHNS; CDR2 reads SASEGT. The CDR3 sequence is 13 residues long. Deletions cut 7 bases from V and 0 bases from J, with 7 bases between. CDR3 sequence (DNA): TGTGCCAGCACCCTATATAGCAATCAGCCCCAGCATTTT. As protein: CASTLYSNQPQHF.

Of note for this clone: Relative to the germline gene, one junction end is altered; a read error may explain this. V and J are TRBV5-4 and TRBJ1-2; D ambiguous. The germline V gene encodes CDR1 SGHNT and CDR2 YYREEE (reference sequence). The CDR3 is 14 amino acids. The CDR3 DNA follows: TGTGCCAGCAAGGAGTCCGTACCAGGAAAGACCTATGGCTTC. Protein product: CASKESVPGKTYGF. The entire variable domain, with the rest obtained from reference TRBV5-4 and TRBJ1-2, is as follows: ETGVTQSPTHLIKTRGQQVTLRCSSQSGHNTVSWYQQALGQGPQFIFQYYREEENGRGNFPPRFSGLQFPNYSSELNVNALELDDSALYLCASKESVPGKTYGFGSGTRLTVV.

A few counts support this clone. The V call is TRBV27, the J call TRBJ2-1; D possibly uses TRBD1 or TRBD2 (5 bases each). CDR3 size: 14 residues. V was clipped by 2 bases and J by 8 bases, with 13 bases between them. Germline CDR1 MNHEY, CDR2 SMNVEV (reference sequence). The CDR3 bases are TGTGCCAGCAGTTTACTAGGGCAGGGAGATGAGCAGTTCTTC. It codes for CASSLLGQGDEQFF.

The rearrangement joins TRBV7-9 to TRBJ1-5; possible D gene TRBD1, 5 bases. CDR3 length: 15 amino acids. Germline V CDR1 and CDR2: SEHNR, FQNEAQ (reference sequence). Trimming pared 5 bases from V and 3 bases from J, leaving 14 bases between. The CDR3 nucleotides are TGTGCCAGCAGCCAAGAAGGGGAAACCAATCAGCCCCAGCATTTT. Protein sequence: CASSQEGETNQPQHF.

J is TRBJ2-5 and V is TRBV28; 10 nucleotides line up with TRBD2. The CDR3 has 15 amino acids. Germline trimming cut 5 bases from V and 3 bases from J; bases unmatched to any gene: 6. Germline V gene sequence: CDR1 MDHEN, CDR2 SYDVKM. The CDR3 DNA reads TGTGCCAGCAGTCGTCCTAGCGGGGGAAAAGAGACCCAGTACTTC. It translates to CASSRPSGGKETQYF.

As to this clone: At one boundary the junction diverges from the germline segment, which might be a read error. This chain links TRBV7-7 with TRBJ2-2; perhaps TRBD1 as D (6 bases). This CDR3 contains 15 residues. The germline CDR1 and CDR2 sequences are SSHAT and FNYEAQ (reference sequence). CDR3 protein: CASSLAGQYTGELFF. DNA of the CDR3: TGTGCTAGCAGCTTAGCCGGACAGTACACCGGGGAGCTGTTTTTT.

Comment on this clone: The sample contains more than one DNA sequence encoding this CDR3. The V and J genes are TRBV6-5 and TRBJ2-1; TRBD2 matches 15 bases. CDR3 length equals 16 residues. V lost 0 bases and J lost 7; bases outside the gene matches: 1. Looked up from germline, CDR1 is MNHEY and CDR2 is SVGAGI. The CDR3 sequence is CASSYSGLAGGNEQFF. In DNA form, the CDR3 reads TGTGCCAGCAGTTACTCCGGACTAGCGGGAGGGAATGAGCAGTTCTTC.

The CDR3 DNA sequence: TGCGCCAGCAGTCATTCCGGGACAGGGGTGAACACTGAAGCTTTCTTT. Protein product: CASSHSGTGVNTEAFF. The chain joins TRBV23-1 to TRBJ1-1; 10 positions agree with TRBD1. TRBV23-1 is known as an ORF, though its function is uncertain. V shed 3 bases and J 0 bases; nucleotides not matched to a gene: 4. This CDR3 spans 16 amino acids.

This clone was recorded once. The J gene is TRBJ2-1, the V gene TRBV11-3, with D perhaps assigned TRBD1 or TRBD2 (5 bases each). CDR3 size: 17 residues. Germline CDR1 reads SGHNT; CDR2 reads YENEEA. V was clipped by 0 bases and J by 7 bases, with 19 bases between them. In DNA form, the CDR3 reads TGTGCCAGCAGCTTAGACTCCCTTGGGGGACCCCAAAATGAGCAGTTCTTC. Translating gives CASSLDSLGGPQNEQFF.

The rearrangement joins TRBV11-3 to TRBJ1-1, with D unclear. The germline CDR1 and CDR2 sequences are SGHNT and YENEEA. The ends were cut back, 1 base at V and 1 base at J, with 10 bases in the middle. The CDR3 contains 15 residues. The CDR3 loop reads CASSLGSGRNTEAFF. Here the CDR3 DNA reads TGTGCCAGCAGCTTAGGTTCAGGTAGGAACACTGAAGCTTTCTTT.

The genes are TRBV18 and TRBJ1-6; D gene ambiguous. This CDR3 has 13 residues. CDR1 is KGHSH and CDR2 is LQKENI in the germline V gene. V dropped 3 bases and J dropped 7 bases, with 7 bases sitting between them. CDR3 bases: TGTGCCAGCTCACCCCGGGAAAATTCACCCCTCCACTTT. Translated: CASSPRENSPLHF.

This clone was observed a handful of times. The CDR3 nucleotides read TGTGCCAGCAGTCCAACCGGGACAGGGGACGAGCAGTACTTC. Residues: CASSPTGTGDEQYF. The chain carries TRBV28 and TRBJ2-7, with 10 bases lining up with TRBD1. The CDR3 totals 14 residues. Germline V gene lookup returns CDR1 MDHEN and CDR2 SYDVKM. The trim removed 5 bases at V and 5 bases at J, leaving 6 bases unmatched.

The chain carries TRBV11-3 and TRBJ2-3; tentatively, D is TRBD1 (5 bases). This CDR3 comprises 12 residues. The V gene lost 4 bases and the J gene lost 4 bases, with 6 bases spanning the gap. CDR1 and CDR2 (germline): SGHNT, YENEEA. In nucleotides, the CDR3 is TGTGCCAGCAGCTCGACAGCAGATACGCAGTATTTT. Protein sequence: CASSSTADTQYF.

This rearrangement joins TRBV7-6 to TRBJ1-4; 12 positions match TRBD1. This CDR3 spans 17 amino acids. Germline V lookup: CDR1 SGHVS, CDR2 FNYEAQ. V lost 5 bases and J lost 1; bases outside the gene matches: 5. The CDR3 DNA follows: TGTGCCAGCAGCCCGGGGACAGGGGGCTTAACTAATGAAAAACTGTTTTTT. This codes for CASSPGTGGLTNEKLFF. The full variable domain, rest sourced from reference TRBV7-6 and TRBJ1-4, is GAGVSQSPRYKVTKRGQDVALRCDPISGHVSLYWYRQALGQGPEFLTYFNYEAQQDKSGLPNDRFSAERPEGSISTLTIQRTEQRDSAMYRCASSPGTGGLTNEKLFFGSGTQLSVL.

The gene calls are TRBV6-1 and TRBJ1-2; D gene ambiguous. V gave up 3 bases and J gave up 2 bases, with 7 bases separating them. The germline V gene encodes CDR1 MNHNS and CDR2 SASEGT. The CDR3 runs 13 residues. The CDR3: CASSERKNYGYTF. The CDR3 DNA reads TGTGCCAGCAGTGAGCGCAAGAACTATGGCTACACCTTC.

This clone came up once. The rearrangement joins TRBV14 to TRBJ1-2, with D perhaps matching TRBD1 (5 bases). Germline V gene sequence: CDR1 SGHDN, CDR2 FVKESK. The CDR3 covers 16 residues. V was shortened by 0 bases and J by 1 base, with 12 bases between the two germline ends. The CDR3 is CASSQEYKGLNYGYTF. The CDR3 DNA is TGTGCCAGCAGCCAAGAATATAAGGGACTTAACTATGGCTACACCTTC.

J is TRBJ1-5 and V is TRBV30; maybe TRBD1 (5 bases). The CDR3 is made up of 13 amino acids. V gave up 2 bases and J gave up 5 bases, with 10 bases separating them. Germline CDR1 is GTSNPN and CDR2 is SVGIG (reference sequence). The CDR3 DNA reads TGTGCCTGGAGTCCCCGGGGGGATCAGCCCCAGCATTTT. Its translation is CAWSPRGDQPQHF.

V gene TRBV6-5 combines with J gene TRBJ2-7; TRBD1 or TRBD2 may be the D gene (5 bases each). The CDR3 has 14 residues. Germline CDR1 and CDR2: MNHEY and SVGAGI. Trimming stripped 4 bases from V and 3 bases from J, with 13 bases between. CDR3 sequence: CASSSRDDGYEQYF. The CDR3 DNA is TGTGCCAGCAGTTCAAGGGACGACGGCTACGAGCAGTACTTC.

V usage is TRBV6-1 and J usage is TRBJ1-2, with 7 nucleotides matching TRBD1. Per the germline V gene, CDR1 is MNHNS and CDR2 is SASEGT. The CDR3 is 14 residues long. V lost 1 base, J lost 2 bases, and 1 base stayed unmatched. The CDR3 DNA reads TGTGCCAGCAGTGAAGTCAGGGGGAACTATGGCTACACCTTC. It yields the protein CASSEVRGNYGYTF.

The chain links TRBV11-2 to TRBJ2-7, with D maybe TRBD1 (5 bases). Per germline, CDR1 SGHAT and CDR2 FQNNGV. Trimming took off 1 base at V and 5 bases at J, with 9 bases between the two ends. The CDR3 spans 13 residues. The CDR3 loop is CASSLGVGDEQYF. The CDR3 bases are TGTGCCAGCAGCTTAGGAGTAGGGGACGAGCAGTACTTC.

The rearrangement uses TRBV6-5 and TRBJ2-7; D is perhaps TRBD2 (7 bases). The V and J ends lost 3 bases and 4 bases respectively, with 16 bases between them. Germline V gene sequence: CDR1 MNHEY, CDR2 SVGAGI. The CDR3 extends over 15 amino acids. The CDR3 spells CASSYSPGGLYEQYF. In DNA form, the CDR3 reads TGTGCCAGCAGTTATTCGCCCGGGGGGCTTTACGAGCAGTACTTC.

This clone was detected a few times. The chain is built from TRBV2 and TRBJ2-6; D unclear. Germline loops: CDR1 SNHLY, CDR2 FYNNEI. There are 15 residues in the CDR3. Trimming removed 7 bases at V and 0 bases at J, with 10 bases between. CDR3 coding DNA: TGTGCCAGCACCCCCTTCGACTCTGGGGCCAACGTCCTGACTTTC. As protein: CASTPFDSGANVLTF.

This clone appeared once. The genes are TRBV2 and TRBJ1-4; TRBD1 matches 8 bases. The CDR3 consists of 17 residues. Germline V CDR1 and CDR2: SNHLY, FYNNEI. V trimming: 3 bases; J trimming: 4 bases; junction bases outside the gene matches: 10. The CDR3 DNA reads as TGTGCCAGCAGTGACTGGGCAGGGGGCAGTGATAATGAAAAACTGTTTTTT. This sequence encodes CASSDWAGGSDNEKLFF. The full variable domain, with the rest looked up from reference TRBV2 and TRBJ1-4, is EPEVTQTPSHQVTQMGQEVILRCVPISNHLYFYWYRQILGQKVEFLVSFYNNEISEKSEIFDDQFSVERPDGSNFTLKIRSTKLEDSAMYFCASSDWAGGSDNEKLFFGSGTQLSVL.

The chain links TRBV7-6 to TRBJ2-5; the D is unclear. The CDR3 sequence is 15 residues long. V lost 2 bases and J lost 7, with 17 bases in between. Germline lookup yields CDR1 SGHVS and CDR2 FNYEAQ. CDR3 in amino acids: CASSLRCMPWGTQYF. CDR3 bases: TGTGCCAGCAGCTTACGTTGTATGCCCTGGGGGACCCAGTACTTC.

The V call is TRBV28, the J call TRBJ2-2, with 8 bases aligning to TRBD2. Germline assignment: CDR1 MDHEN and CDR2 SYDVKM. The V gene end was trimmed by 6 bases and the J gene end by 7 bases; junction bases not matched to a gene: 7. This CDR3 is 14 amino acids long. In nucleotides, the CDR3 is TGTGCCAGCAGGTCTGGGACTAGTATCGGGGAGCTGTTTTTT. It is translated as CASRSGTSIGELFF.

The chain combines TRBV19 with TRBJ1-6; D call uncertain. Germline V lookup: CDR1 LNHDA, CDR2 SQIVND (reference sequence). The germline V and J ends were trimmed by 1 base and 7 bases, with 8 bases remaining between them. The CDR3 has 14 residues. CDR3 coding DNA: TGTGCCAGTAGTATAGGACAAGACAATTCACCCCTCCACTTT. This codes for CASSIGQDNSPLHF.

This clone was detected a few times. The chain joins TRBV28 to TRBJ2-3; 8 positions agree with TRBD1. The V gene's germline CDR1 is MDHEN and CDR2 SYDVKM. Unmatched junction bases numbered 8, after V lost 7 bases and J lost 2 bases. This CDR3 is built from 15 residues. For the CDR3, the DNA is TGTGCCAGCAACCCGGACAGGGACAACACAGATACGCAGTATTTT. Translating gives CASNPDRDNTDTQYF.